Listed below are T cell receptor beta chains from one sample, sequenced in a study of T cells in Graves' hyperthyroidism and ophthalmopathy. In TCRdb, the multiplex PCR reads were re-called with MiXCR into one record per CDR3 protein. Of roughly 570,000 distinct CDR3 sequences listed, just over 45% were seen once; the top ten hold roughly 20%. The sequenced material came from peripheral blood or thyroid tissue (not recorded which). These TCRs come from an adult woman with Graves' disease, either hyperthyroidism or ophthalmopathy (not recorded which). CDR3s include the opening cysteine and the closing phenylalanine or tryptophan. D genes are given only for firm matches. Clone size is shown for a subset of rows, as once, few, many or a class of expanded clone.

j_call,v_call,clone_size,d_call,cdr3_nt,cdr3_aa
TRBJ1-1,TRBV25-1,few,.,TGTGCCAGCACCGACATGGGGGACACTGAAGCTTTCTTT,CASTDMGDTEAFF
TRBJ1-2,TRBV3-1,many,.,TGTGCCAGCAGCCAAGCCCTCATCGCTAACTATGGCTACACCTTC,CASSQALIANYGYTF
TRBJ1-1,TRBV7-9,.,.,TGTGCCAGCAGTCCTGACCCGGGACTCTTGAACACTGAAGCTTTCTTT,CASSPDPGLLNTEAFF
TRBJ2-5,TRBV15,many,TRBD1,TGTGCCACCAGCAGGGTTCAGGGACAGGACATCCAAGAGACCCAGTACTTC,CATSRVQGQDIQETQYF
TRBJ1-1,TRBV11-2,.,TRBD1,TGTGCCAGCAGCCAGGAGGGACAGCGGGCTCAAGCTTTCTTT,CASSQEGQRAQAFF
TRBJ1-6,TRBV28,once,.,TGTGCCAGCAGTTACCCTTCACCCCTCCACTTT,CASSYPSPLHF
TRBJ2-7,TRBV29-1,once,TRBD1,TGCAGCGTCGTGACAGGGGGGACCCACGAGCAGTACTTC,CSVVTGGTHEQYF
TRBJ1-1,TRBV29-1,.,.,TGCAGCTCAGACAGGAACACTGAAGCTTTCTTT,CSSDRNTEAFF
TRBJ1-5,TRBV20-1,.,TRBD1,TGCAGTGCTAGAAGGGGGACAGGGTATCAGCCCCAGCATTTT,CSARRGTGYQPQHF
TRBJ1-1,TRBV15,.,.,TGTGCCACCAGCAGAGAATCTAGGCCTGAAGCTTTCTTT,CATSRESRPEAFF
TRBJ1-6,TRBV9,.,.,TGTGCCGGCAGCGTAGGTGGTGACGGTTTGGTCCCCCTCCACTTT,CAGSVGGDGLVPLHF
TRBJ1-1,TRBV10-3,.,.,TGTGCCATCAGTGAAAGAGCGACAGGTTATGGAAACACTGAAGCTTTCTTT,CAISERATGYGNTEAFF
TRBJ2-5,TRBV7-9,.,.,TGTGCCAGCAGCTTAACGGACGGGAAGACCCAGTACTTC,CASSLTDGKTQYF
TRBJ1-6,TRBV5-1,once,TRBD1,TGCGCCAGCAGCCAAGGACAGGGCTATAATTCACCCCTCCACTTT,CASSQGQGYNSPLHF
TRBJ2-2,TRBV5-1,.,.,TGCGCCAGCAGCTTGGTTGGGCCGAACACCGGGGAGCTGTTTTTT,CASSLVGPNTGELFF
TRBJ2-7,TRBV9,many,.,TGTGCCAGCAGCGTAGGTACAGGGAAAGGTTACGAGCAGTACTTC,CASSVGTGKGYEQYF
TRBJ2-7,TRBV2,.,.,TGTGCCAGCAGTGTAAGACACGAGCAGTACTTC,CASSVRHEQYF
TRBJ1-5,TRBV7-3,.,.,TGTGCCAGCAGCTTAGGAGGGAGTGGCAATCAGCCCCAGCATTTT,CASSLGGSGNQPQHF
TRBJ2-6,TRBV28,many,.,TGTGCCAGCACTACCGCTGACACCTCTGGGGCCAACGTCCTGACTTTC,CASTTADTSGANVLTF
TRBJ1-5,TRBV10-1,.,.,TGCGCCAGCAGTGTTATCAGGGGCCGGCATTTT,CASSVIRGRHF
TRBJ1-1,TRBV10-3,.,.,TGTGCCATCAAACCAGGGATTCTGAACACTGAAGCTTTCTTT,CAIKPGILNTEAFF
TRBJ1-1,TRBV7-9,few,.,TGTGCCAGCAGCTTAGTGTCCCGGGGGGCGCGGAACACTGAAGCTTTCTTT,CASSLVSRGARNTEAFF
TRBJ1-1,TRBV2,few,.,TGTGCCAGCAGCGGGGGGGGCAACACTGAAGCTTTCTTT,CASSGGGNTEAFF
TRBJ2-5,TRBV2,many,TRBD2,TGTGCCAGCAGTGGAGAGTTAGCGGGAGGAGGAGAGACCCAGTACTTC,CASSGELAGGGETQYF
TRBJ2-7,TRBV20-1,.,.,TGCAGTGCTTCCCCGGGTTTGGATGGCTACGAGCAGTACTTC,CSASPGLDGYEQYF
TRBJ2-7,TRBV7-8,.,TRBD2,TGTGCCAGCACTCCGGGACTAGCGAGTCCCTACGAGCAGTACTTC,CASTPGLASPYEQYF
TRBJ1-5,TRBV19,once,.,TGTGCCAGTCAGGGTCGTTTCAGTAAGGGCAATCAGCCCCAGCATTTT,CASQGRFSKGNQPQHF
TRBJ2-2,TRBV19,.,.,TGTGCCAGTAGTCGGGGGGCATCGGCCACCGGGGAGCTGTTTTTT,CASSRGASATGELFF
TRBJ1-2,TRBV2,.,TRBD1,TGTGCCAGCAGAAAGGACAGGGGTGGTATGGGCTACACCTTC,CASRKDRGGMGYTF
TRBJ2-2,TRBV29-1,.,.,TGCAGCGGTAAAGGACAGAACACCGGGGAGCTGTTTTTT,CSGKGQNTGELFF
TRBJ2-7,TRBV11-2,many,.,TGTGCCAGCAGCTTGGACGGAATCCTTTCCTACGAGCAGTACTTC,CASSLDGILSYEQYF
TRBJ2-7,TRBV5-1,many,.,TGCGCCAGCAGCTTGGGAGTGTGGGGCGTGAGCTCCTACGAGCAGTACTTC,CASSLGVWGVSSYEQYF
TRBJ2-7,TRBV7-9,many,.,TGTGCCAGCAGTCCAGTCGACGAGCAGTACTTC,CASSPVDEQYF
TRBJ2-5,TRBV10-3,.,.,TGTGCCATCAGTGAGGAGGGGATTAGGATGGAGACCCAGTACTTC,CAISEEGIRMETQYF
TRBJ1-4,TRBV20-1,.,.,TGCAGTGCGTTGCGGGGGGACGAAAAACTGTTTTTT,CSALRGDEKLFF
TRBJ2-6,TRBV4-1,many,TRBD2,TGCGCCAGCAGCCACCTCGGGAGGGGAAGTGGGGCCAACGTCCTGACTTTC,CASSHLGRGSGANVLTF
TRBJ1-4,TRBV3-1,few,.,TGTGCCAGCAGCCAGGCTGGGAGGGCGGATGAAAAACTGTTTTTT,CASSQAGRADEKLFF
TRBJ2-3,TRBV9,many,.,TGTGCCAGCAGCGTAGCTACAGCAGATACGCAGTATTTT,CASSVATADTQYF
TRBJ2-7,TRBV27,few,.,TGTGCCAGCAGTTTATCGGTCGAGGACGAGCAGTACTTC,CASSLSVEDEQYF
TRBJ2-3,TRBV5-1,.,.,TGCGCCAGCAGCTTGGATCAACGAGGGGAGCAGTATTTT,CASSLDQRGEQYF
TRBJ2-2,TRBV25-1,.,TRBD2,TGTGCCTGGAGCCGACTAGCGGGAGGCGCCGGGGAGCTGTTTTTT,CAWSRLAGGAGELFF
TRBJ2-7,TRBV6-1,many,.,TGTGCCAGCAGTGAAGCAGGCTCCCAGCCAACCTACGAGCAGTACTTC,CASSEAGSQPTYEQYF
TRBJ2-5,TRBV19,many,.,TGTGCCAGTAACCGGGATTTATGGGAGACCCAGTACTTC,CASNRDLWETQYF
TRBJ2-7,TRBV10-3,many,.,TGTGCCATCACCGAAGGGGGAAATGGGGAGCAGTACTTC,CAITEGGNGEQYF
TRBJ2-5,TRBV2,many,TRBD2,TGTGCCAGCAGATTGAGGAGCGGGAGTTGGGAGACCCAGTACTTC,CASRLRSGSWETQYF
TRBJ2-7,TRBV7-9,.,.,TGTGCCATCAGTGCGCGGGGAGCCTCCTACGAGCAGTACTTC,CAISARGASYEQYF
TRBJ2-7,TRBV7-8,few,.,TGTGCCAGCAGCAGTAGCGGAAGCATAACCTACGAGCAGTACTTC,CASSSSGSITYEQYF
TRBJ2-7,TRBV25-1,.,.,TGTGCCAGCAGTGACGGAGGTCCCTCGGCGGGGCAGTACTTC,CASSDGGPSAGQYF
TRBJ1-1,TRBV7-8,.,.,TGTGCCAGCGAGAGGCAGGACACTGAAGCTTTCTTT,CASERQDTEAFF
TRBJ1-2,TRBV29-1,many,TRBD1,TGCAGCGCGGATGGACAGGCTGTCTTCTCCTACACCTTC,CSADGQAVFSYTF
TRBJ1-3,TRBV12-3/TRBV12-4,many,.,TGTGCCAGCAGAGGCAGGGGATCTGGAAACACCATATATTTT,CASRGRGSGNTIYF
TRBJ2-2,TRBV7-3,.,.,TGTGCCAGCAGCCGCCATAAGGGAGCGAACACCGGGGAGCTGTTTTTT,CASSRHKGANTGELFF
TRBJ2-3,TRBV2,few,.,TGTGCCAGCACGTTTAGGAGGTCCGGAGATACGCAGTATTTT,CASTFRRSGDTQYF
TRBJ2-7,TRBV7-6,.,.,TGTGCCAGCAGCTTCAGGGGCGCCCACGAGCAGTACTTC,CASSFRGAHEQYF
TRBJ2-2,TRBV11-2,many,TRBD2,TGTGCCAGCAGCTCCATAGGCGGGAGGGCCGGGGAGCTGTTTTTT,CASSSIGGRAGELFF
TRBJ2-2,TRBV7-2,few,.,TGTGCCAGCAGCCAACCCTCGGGGGATTCAGGCACCGGGGAGCTGTTTTTT,CASSQPSGDSGTGELFF
TRBJ2-7,TRBV28,few,TRBD2,TGTGCCAGCAGGACCTCGGGACTAGCGGGAGGGGACGAGCAGTACTTC,CASRTSGLAGGDEQYF